The rows below give T cell receptor beta chains drawn from one sample of a study of vaccination effects on CD4 cells after COVID-19. No antigen has been identified for these receptors. Sequenced by immunoSEQ multiplex PCR; TCRdb stores in-frame clones only, minus some. The data hold approximately 12,000 clones, with about three quarters observed a single time. Specimen: CD4+ T cells from PBMCs cultured with SARS-CoV-2 spike peptides, collected after COVID-19 vaccination. These receptor sequences come from a human donor who received a COVID-19 vaccine. Each CDR3 is given with its conserved first and last residue. The D gene is left open where the match is weak. A row's size may be missing; if present it is once, few, many or a size class.

d_gene	j_gene	v_gene	abundance	CDR3nt	CDR3aa
-	TRBJ2-3	TRBV6-2/TRBV6-3	-	TGTGCCAGCAGTTACGCTAGGATTAGCACAGATACGCAGTATTTT	CASSYARISTDTQYF
-	TRBJ2-7	TRBV11-2	-	TGTGCCAGCAGCTTAGATCTGAGGGCCTACGAGCAGTACTTC	CASSLDLRAYEQYF
-	TRBJ1-4	TRBV6-5	medium-sized	TGTGCCAGCAGTTTGTGGGAGGGTGAAAAACTGTTTTTT	CASSLWEGEKLFF
-	TRBJ2-1	TRBV14	-	TGTGCCAGCAGCCATGGGACGCGGGACTTCTTC	CASSHGTRDFF
TRBD1	TRBJ2-2	TRBV6-5	-	TGTGCCAGCAGGACAGGGGGGTCCGGGGAGCTGTTTTTT	CASRTGGSGELFF
-	TRBJ1-1	TRBV5-1	-	TGCGCCAGCAGGAGGACGGGGAACACTGAAGCTTTCTTT	CASRRTGNTEAFF
-	TRBJ1-2	TRBV28	-	TGTGCCAGCAGTTTCCAGGGGTATGGCTACACCTTC	CASSFQGYGYTF
-	TRBJ2-3	TRBV27	-	TGTGCCAGCAGTTTATGGGGGGGGGAACAGGGAACGACAGATACGCAGTATTTT	CASSLWGGEQGTTDTQYF
TRBD1	TRBJ1-2	TRBV6-5	-	TGTGCCAGCAGTCAACTGGGACAGGGGGATGGCTACACCTTC	CASSQLGQGDGYTF
TRBD2	TRBJ2-5	TRBV6-5	-	TGTGCCAGCAGCCGGGGGGGGACCCAGTACTTC	CASSRGGTQYF
TRBD2	TRBJ2-7	TRBV28	-	TGTGCCAGCAGTCTTACTAGCGGGGCGTCCTACGAGCAGTACTTC	CASSLTSGASYEQYF
TRBD1	TRBJ2-2	TRBV28	large	TGTGCCAGCAGCCCCGGGGACAGGAATCCCACCGGGGAGCTGTTTTTT	CASSPGDRNPTGELFF
TRBD2	TRBJ2-3	TRBV9	-	TGTGCCAGCAGCGCACCTCTCGGAGCGGGGGGGCAAGATACGCAGTATTTT	CASSAPLGAGGQDTQYF
TRBD1	TRBJ1-1	TRBV3-1/TRBV3-2	large	TGTGCCAGCAGCCCCACAGGGGGCAGGGGTGAAGCTTTCTTT	CASSPTGGRGEAFF
TRBD2	TRBJ2-3	TRBV6-6	-	TGTGCCAGCAGCCCAAGCGGGAGGGCCGGCACAGATACGCAGTATTTT	CASSPSGRAGTDTQYF
-	TRBJ1-2	TRBV27	-	TGTGCCAGCAGCAGGCAGGGAAATGGCTACACCTTC	CASSRQGNGYTF
-	TRBJ2-2	TRBV5-1	-	TGCGCCAGCAGCTTAATGGGGTTCTCGAACACCGGGGAGCTGTTTTTT	CASSLMGFSNTGELFF
-	TRBJ1-1	TRBV7-6	once	TGTGCCAGCAGCCCCCTGGGGGGGCAAACTGAAGCTTTCTTT	CASSPLGGQTEAFF
-	TRBJ1-3	TRBV3-1/TRBV3-2	-	TGTGCCAGCAGCCAAAGGGCGATCCGCTCTGGAAACACCATATATTTT	CASSQRAIRSGNTIYF
-	TRBJ1-1	TRBV6-5	once	TGTGCCAGCACCCTGGACAGCTACTCGAACACTGAAGCTTTCTTT	CASTLDSYSNTEAFF
-	TRBJ2-1	TRBV12-5	-	TGTGCTAGTGGTTTAATTATGAGCTCCTACAATGAGCAGTTCTTC	CASGLIMSSYNEQFF
TRBD2	TRBJ2-7	TRBV11-2	-	TGTGCCAGCAGCTTAGGGGGAGGGTACGAGCAGTACTTC	CASSLGGGYEQYF
-	TRBJ1-5	TRBV28	-	TGTGCCAGCAGTTTACTTACACCGAGCAATCAGCCCCAGCATTTT	CASSLLTPSNQPQHF
TRBD2	TRBJ2-3	TRBV11-2	-	TGTGCCAGCAGCTTATGGCGGGGGAGCACAGATACGCAGTATTTT	CASSLWRGSTDTQYF
-	TRBJ2-7	TRBV19	once	TGTGCCAGTAGTCCACCTTCCCGATCAAGACGCGAGCAGTACTTC	CASSPPSRSRREQYF
-	TRBJ2-1	TRBV11-2	-	TGTGCCAGCAGCCCAGACAGAAGCTCCTACAATGAGCAGTTCTTC	CASSPDRSSYNEQFF
-	TRBJ1-5	TRBV19	-	TGTGCCAGTTCCGGAGGGATGTATAGCAATCAGCCCCAGCATTTT	CASSGGMYSNQPQHF
-	TRBJ1-5	TRBV18	-	TGTGCCAGCTCACCAACAGGGAATCAGCCCCAGCATTTT	CASSPTGNQPQHF
TRBD1	TRBJ2-3	TRBV12-3/TRBV12-4	-	TGTGCCAGCCTCCGGGACAGGACAGATACGCAGTATTTT	CASLRDRTDTQYF
TRBD2	TRBJ2-3	TRBV2	-	TGTGCCAGCAGACCGGGACTAGCGATTGGGGGGGATACGCAGTATTTT	CASRPGLAIGGDTQYF
-	TRBJ2-7	TRBV6-2/TRBV6-3	few	TGTGCCAGCAGTTACGGAGGGGCCTCGGGGCTTACTGAGTACTTC	CASSYGGASGLTEYF
-	TRBJ2-7	TRBV27	-	TGTGCCAGCAGTTTATTTTACGCGTCGGGGGAGCAGTACTTC	CASSLFYASGEQYF
TRBD1	TRBJ1-1	TRBV5-4	-	TGTGCCAGCAGCTTAGACAGGGGCGGTGAAGCTTTCTTT	CASSLDRGGEAFF
TRBD2	TRBJ2-3	TRBV7-9	few	TGTGCCAGCAGCTCCGGGCTAGCGGGGGCCTCAGATACGCAGTATTTT	CASSSGLAGASDTQYF
TRBD2	TRBJ2-3	TRBV9	-	TGTGCCAGCAGCGTAGGCCCTAGCGGGGTGGCAGATACGCAGTATTTT	CASSVGPSGVADTQYF
-	TRBJ1-4	TRBV7-9	few	TGTGCCAGCAGCTTTCGAGGGGGAGTAAGTAATGAAAAACTGTTTTTT	CASSFRGGVSNEKLFF
-	TRBJ1-5	TRBV6-2/TRBV6-3	-	TGTGCCAGCAGTAACCCGGTGGGGGGCAATCAGCCCCAGCATTTT	CASSNPVGGNQPQHF
-	TRBJ1-3	TRBV19	-	TGTGCCAGTAGTATAGGTTGGATCGACTCTGGAAACACCATATATTTT	CASSIGWIDSGNTIYF
-	TRBJ2-1	TRBV19	-	TGTGCCAGTAGTGAGCGCTACTCCTACAATGAGCAGTTCTTC	CASSERYSYNEQFF
TRBD1	TRBJ1-5	TRBV19	medium-sized	TGTGCCAGTAGTATGCGAGGGGGACAGGGGGTTTATCAGCCCCAGCATTTT	CASSMRGGQGVYQPQHF
-	TRBJ2-5	TRBV6-1	-	TGTGCCAGCAGTGAAGGGGGGCTTGAGACCCAGTACTTC	CASSEGGLETQYF
-	TRBJ1-6	TRBV19	few	TGTGCCAGCTCCACGGGATCAGGGTATAATTCACCCCTCCACTTT	CASSTGSGYNSPLHF
-	TRBJ1-2	TRBV30	-	TGTGCCCAGGACAGAGCTAACTATGGCTACACCTTC	CAQDRANYGYTF
-	TRBJ2-2	TRBV6-1	-	TGTGCCAGCAGTGAAGCGGGAGGGACAGCCGGGGAGCTGTTTTTT	CASSEAGGTAGELFF
TRBD2	TRBJ2-1	TRBV6-4	-	TGTGCCAGCAGTACGGGACTAGCGGGGAATGAGCAGTTCTTC	CASSTGLAGNEQFF
-	TRBJ1-1	TRBV13	-	TGTGCCAGCAGCACGGGGGACTTCCAGGCCCTCGAAGCTTTCTTT	CASSTGDFQALEAFF
TRBD1	TRBJ1-2	TRBV15	-	TGTGCCACCAGCATATCCGGGACAGGGGGCAATGGCTACACCTTC	CATSISGTGGNGYTF